What follows are 18 T cell receptor beta chains derived from one specimen sequenced in a study of T-cell reconstitution after alpha-beta-depleted transplantation in children. Construction of the TCRbeta library involved unique molecular identifiers. One entry per CDR3 protein results from TCRdb running MiXCR on the PCR reads. The table lists hundreds of thousands of distinct CDR3 sequences, roughly 13% of them singletons. The sequenced sample was PBMCs, mostly from graft donor cells, obtained 360 days after TCRalphabeta/CD19-depleted stem cell transplant. The receptors stem from a male patient younger than 18 who had a stem cell transplant for acute myeloid leukemia, so the T cells may come from the graft donor.

This clonotype was counted only a few times. The CDR3 region is CARPTGKCNEQFF. The CDR3 DNA sequence: TGTGCTAGACCCACAGGGAAGTGCAATGAGCAGTTCTTC. V is TRBV12-5 and J is TRBJ2-1; D might be TRBD1 (6 bases). V lost 9 bases and J 6 bases, leaving 15 bases between the germline ends. There are 13 residues in the CDR3. Germline V gene lookup returns CDR1 LGHNT and CDR2 FRNRAP.

The V and J genes are TRBV3-1 and TRBJ1-2; 9 nucleotides line up with TRBD1. Germline CDR1 and CDR2: LGHDT and YNNKEL (reference sequence). Trimming cost V 4 bases and J 2 bases; bases outside gene matches: 17. The CDR3 loop spans 19 amino acids. This chain's CDR3 is CASSPEWGTGFLSNYGYTF. The CDR3 region has the DNA TGTGCCAGCAGCCCTGAGTGGGGGACAGGGTTCCTCTCGAACTATGGCTACACCTTC.

The chain has TRBV7-2 and TRBJ1-1, with 8 nucleotides matching TRBD1. Trimming removed 4 bases from V and 1 base from J; junction bases left unmatched: 2. The CDR3 loop spans 14 amino acids. Germline CDR1 reads SGHTA; CDR2 reads FQGNSA. CDR3 in DNA: TGTGCCAGCAGCTGGGACAGGAAGAACACTGAAGCTTTCTTT. It specifies CASSWDRKNTEAFF.

The chain combines TRBV28 with TRBJ2-5, with 9 bases identical to TRBD2. The CDR3 is made up of 14 amino acids. The germline gives CDR1 MDHEN, CDR2 SYDVKM. Trimming cost V 7 bases and J 4 bases; bases outside gene matches: 7. The CDR3 DNA follows: TGTGCCAGCACCTTCGGCGGGAGGGGAGAGACCCAGTACTTC. It encodes CASTFGGRGETQYF.

This clonotype appeared once. CDR3 amino acids: CASSVRQVSYEQYF. CDR3 nucleotide sequence: TGTGCCAGCAGCGTTCGGCAGGTTTCCTACGAGCAGTACTTC. This chain uses TRBV9 with TRBJ2-7; D not resolved. V gave up 2 bases and J gave up 1 base, with 10 bases separating them. In germline, CDR1 is SGDLS, CDR2 YYNGEE. The CDR3 has 14 residues.

This clonotype was seen repeatedly, ten times or more. V and J are TRBV20-1 and TRBJ2-5; D remains unclear. Per the germline V gene, CDR1 is DFQATT and CDR2 is SNEGSKA (reference sequence). Trimming removed 6 bases from V and 5 bases from J, with 13 bases in between. The CDR3 runs to 12 residues. CDR3 DNA sequence: TGCAGTGCGGCCCCATTTGCGGAGACCCAGTACTTC. Residues: CSAAPFAETQYF.

This clonotype was recorded many times. This chain links TRBV29-1 with TRBJ2-7; 10 bases map to TRBD2. The CDR3 is 13 amino acids. CDR1 SQVTM and CDR2 ANQGSEA come from the germline V gene. V gave up 7 bases and J gave up 3 bases; unmatched junction bases: 6. CDR3 loop: CSATSGNNYEQYF. The CDR3 nucleotides are TGCAGCGCCACTAGCGGGAACAACTACGAGCAGTACTTC.

This clonotype was counted only a few times. The genes are TRBV9 and TRBJ2-1; TRBD2 matches 14 bases. V dropped 3 bases and J dropped 10; count of bases not matched to a gene: 6. This CDR3 comprises 15 residues. Germline V lookup: CDR1 SGDLS, CDR2 YYNGEE. The CDR3 DNA reads as TGTGCCAGCAGCGCGGGACTAGCGGGAGATTACGAGCAGTTCTTC. It codes for CASSAGLAGDYEQFF.

The gene calls are TRBV7-3 and TRBJ2-1; tentative D call: TRBD2 (7 bases). Trimming stripped 8 bases from V and 8 bases from J, with 25 bases between. This CDR3 comprises 16 residues. Germline V gene lookup returns CDR1 SGHTA and CDR2 FQGTGA. CDR3 region: CASAKGGSSLIYEQFF. The CDR3 DNA is TGTGCCAGCGCTAAGGGGGGGAGCAGTTTAATCTATGAGCAGTTCTTC.

This clonotype was detected many times. V and J are TRBV12-3 or TRBV12-4 and TRBJ2-7, with TRBD1 matching 7 bases. The CDR3 loop spans 12 amino acids. The junction had 4 bases not matched to a gene; V was cut back by 6 bases and J by 5 bases. CDR3 sequence: CASRRGGNEQYF. DNA of the CDR3: TGTGCCAGCAGACGAGGGGGCAACGAGCAGTACTTC.

This clonotype was counted at least ten times. The CDR3 loop reads CASSPKAGAHPYNEQFF. CDR3 DNA: TGTGCCAGCAGCCCGAAGGCGGGGGCGCACCCCTACAATGAGCAGTTCTTC. V gene TRBV7-9 combines with J gene TRBJ2-1, with D perhaps TRBD2 (7 bases). Germline-derived CDR1 and CDR2 are SEHNR and FQNEAQ (reference sequence). This CDR3 has 17 residues. With 5 bases removed from V and 2 bases from J, the gap between germline ends came to 19 bases.

This clonotype was recorded a few times. The chain joins TRBV12-3 or TRBV12-4 to TRBJ2-5, with D possibly being TRBD2 (5 bases). The CDR3 has 14 residues. The V gene lost 6 bases and the J gene lost 6 bases, with 17 bases spanning the gap. CDR3 residues: CASRSPGRDQTQYF. The CDR3 region has the DNA TGTGCCAGCAGATCTCCCGGTCGGGATCAGACCCAGTACTTC.

This clonotype was seen a handful of times. The V and J genes are TRBV18 and TRBJ2-1; the D gene could be TRBD1 or TRBD2 (5 bases each). The CDR3 is 13 amino acids. Trimming took 1 base from V and 7 from J, leaving 8 bases between them. Looked up from germline, CDR1 is KGHSH and CDR2 is LQKENI. CDR3 DNA sequence: TGTGCCAGCTCACCACGGGGGTTAAATGAGCAGTTCTTC. Residues: CASSPRGLNEQFF.

This clonotype was seen many times. This chain uses TRBV7-8 with TRBJ2-1; perhaps D is TRBD1 or TRBD2 (5 bases each). Germline V CDR1 and CDR2: SGHVS, FQNEAQ. CDR3 length: 15 residues. Trimming cost V 3 bases and J 8 bases, with 17 bases left between them. The CDR3 DNA is TGTGCCAGCAGCTTCATCCGGCTTCGGGACGATGAGCAGTTCTTC. It yields the protein CASSFIRLRDDEQFF.

This chain connects TRBV15 to TRBJ2-3, with D uncertain. The germline V gene has CDR1 LNHNV and CDR2 YYDKDF (reference sequence). Trimming removed 5 bases from V and 4 bases from J, with 16 bases in between. The CDR3 runs 15 residues. CDR3 nucleotides: TGTGCCACCAGCGTAACCGGACCTCAATCAGATACGCAGTATTTT. Protein sequence: CATSVTGPQSDTQYF. The variable domain in full, completed from reference TRBV15 and TRBJ2-3, reads DAMVIQNPRYQVTQFGKPVTLSCSQTLNHNVMYWYQQKSSQAPKLLFHYYDKDFNNEADTPDNFQSRRPNTSFCFLDIRSPGLGDTAMYLCATSVTGPQSDTQYFGPGTRLTVL.

This clonotype was picked up a small number of times. The chain combines TRBV7-9 with TRBJ2-5; D may be TRBD2 (5 bases). CDR3 length: 15 amino acids. V lost 5 bases and J 5 bases, leaving 18 bases between the germline ends. In germline, CDR1 is SEHNR, CDR2 FQNEAQ (reference sequence). This CDR3 reads CASSAGGLVVETQYF. The DNA of the CDR3 is TGTGCCAGCAGCGCCGGAGGATTAGTAGTGGAGACCCAGTACTTC.

This clonotype was recorded a few times. The CDR3 region has the DNA TGTGCCAGCAGCCAAGTTTCAAGCTTAAGTTTGGGCTACGAGCAGTACTTC. Its translation: CASSQVSSLSLGYEQYF. This chain links TRBV3-1 with TRBJ2-7, with D unresolved. This CDR3 region has 17 residues. Germline CDR1 reads LGHDT; CDR2 reads YNNKEL (reference sequence). The V gene lost 1 base and the J gene lost 3 bases, with 19 bases spanning the gap.

This clonotype was counted a few times. The J gene is TRBJ2-7, the V gene TRBV7-8; D gene uncertain. The CDR3 is made up of 13 amino acids. V shed 5 bases and J shed 5 bases, with 13 bases lying between them. Germline lookup yields CDR1 SGHVS and CDR2 FQNEAQ. The CDR3 protein is CASSLVSAHEQYF. In nucleotides, the CDR3 is TGTGCCAGCAGCCTCGTATCAGCGCACGAGCAGTACTTC.